This TCR beta chain was profiled in a study of OX40 agonist ivuxolimab in advanced cancers. Study-wide findings and caveats: There was clonal expansion of CD4+ and CD8+ blood T cells by week 6 at 0.1 to 3.0 mg/kg.

TCRdb's table, derived via immunoSEQ multiplex PCR, lists solely in-frame clones and lacks some. Among around 75,000 clones, just under 90% were seen once, and the ten largest hold less than 3%. It was autoimmune disease history or systemic immunosuppression that excluded patients. The V gene's germline CDR1 is KGHSH and CDR2 LQKENI. There are 15 residues in the CDR3. V trimming: 2 bases; J trimming: 6 bases; junction bases outside the gene matches: 3. Regarding this clone: Its target is unknown. Other DNA sequences in this specimen translate into the identical CDR3.

Sample: CD4+ or CD8+ T cells sorted from blood, taken in a trial of the OX40 agonist ivuxolimab. The chain links TRBV18 to TRBJ1-5, with TRBD1 identical over 11 bases. The source is an adult with an advanced solid tumor such as melanoma, head and neck, liver or kidney cancer. CDR3 in amino acids: CASSPGQGAVQPQHF. In DNA, the CDR3 is TGTGCCAGCTCACCAGGACAGGGGGCGGTTCAGCCCCAGCATTTT.